The rows below give T cell receptor beta chains drawn from one sample of a study of chemoradiotherapy in HPV16-positive cancers. The repertoire was sequenced with immunoSEQ multiplex PCR; TCRdb's copy has only in-frame clones and lacks some. This table has 8,100 or so clones, about two thirds appearing once. Sampling took place from a patient who underwent chemoradiotherapy. These receptors originate from a human donor with HPV-associated anogenital cancer. The CDR3 runs from the conserved cysteine through the conserved F or W.

v_call,cdr3_aa
TRBV15,CATSRDGTGNYNSPLHF
TRBV7-9,CASSFGTGEINYGYTF
TRBV13,CASSLGQSKNIQYF
TRBV14,CASSDDRVIAFF
TRBV28,CASSFCRILTKTNCFDEQYF
TRBV27,CASSIRERSGGADTQYF
TRBV28,CASRWRRAGYEQYF
TRBV18,CASSREDSMNTEAFF
TRBV9,CASSVGSGANEQFF
TRBV4-2,CASSQESLQSTEQYF
TRBV5-4,CASSLVSGGAGELFF
TRBV9,CASSVAPSGGPYNEQFF
TRBV6-5,CASSSNSQGNIQYF
TRBV11-2,CASSYQPTGDEQYF
TRBV7-3,CASSPGLAGGTNTGELFF
TRBV6-5,CASSQKGREKLFF
TRBV28,CASSPTSGGLTDTQYF
TRBV4-3,CASSQDWAYEQYF
TRBV7-2,CASSPSPVYGYTF
TRBV27,CASSQQGAGGNTIYF
TRBV6-1,CASSDPGGEPYNEQFF
TRBV28,CASSLFSGGVKAFF
TRBV27,CASSPLRRTEAFF